A selection of T cell receptor beta chains follows, all from one sample in a study of T cells after yellow fever vaccination. TCRdb itself ran the 5' RACE reads through MiXCR, one entry per CDR3 protein. The table has about 75,000 distinct CDR3 sequences, around 7% seen once. This sample comprised CD8+ T cells sorted from PBMCs, obtained around 10 days after the first yellow fever vaccination. Every receptor here comes from a man aged 18 to 30 who received the YFV17D yellow fever vaccine. Both conserved end residues are part of each CDR3. D genes are given only for firm matches. Clone sizes are given selectively: once, few, many, or a class where the clone is expanded.

v_call: TRBV12-3/TRBV12-4
j_call: TRBJ2-3
d_call: NA
clone_size: many
cdr3_length: 16
cdr3_nt: TGTGCCAGCAGTTTAAATTCTGTGGGGAGCACAGATACGCAGTATTTT
cdr3_aa: CASSLNSVGSTDTQYF

v_call: TRBV12-3/TRBV12-4
j_call: TRBJ2-1
d_call: NA
clone_size: few
cdr3_length: 16
cdr3_nt: TGTGCCAGCAGCGAAACAGGCGACGGCATATACAATGAGCAGTTCTTC
cdr3_aa: CASSETGDGIYNEQFF

v_call: TRBV7-2
j_call: TRBJ2-3
d_call: NA
clone_size: few
cdr3_length: 16
cdr3_nt: TGTGCCAGCAGCCCCTCGTTAAGCGGGAGCACAGATACGCAGTATTTT
cdr3_aa: CASSPSLSGSTDTQYF

v_call: TRBV6-2/TRBV6-3
j_call: TRBJ2-7
d_call: NA
clone_size: NA
cdr3_length: 14
cdr3_nt: TGTGCCAGCAGTTACTCAACCGCCGCCTACGAGCAGTACTTC
cdr3_aa: CASSYSTAAYEQYF

v_call: TRBV20-1
j_call: TRBJ2-7
d_call: NA
clone_size: many
cdr3_length: 12
cdr3_nt: TGCAGTGCTATCGGACGGTCCTACGAGCAGTACTTC
cdr3_aa: CSAIGRSYEQYF

v_call: TRBV29-1
j_call: TRBJ2-3
d_call: TRBD1
clone_size: many
cdr3_length: 15
cdr3_nt: TGCAGCGTTCCGGGTGGACAGGGACGCACAGATACGCAGTATTTT
cdr3_aa: CSVPGGQGRTDTQYF

v_call: TRBV11-3
j_call: TRBJ2-5
d_call: NA
clone_size: few
cdr3_length: 15
cdr3_nt: TGTGCCAGCAGCTTATCCCGGGACCACCAAGAGACCCAGTACTTC
cdr3_aa: CASSLSRDHQETQYF

v_call: TRBV7-8
j_call: TRBJ1-1
d_call: TRBD1
clone_size: NA
cdr3_length: 12
cdr3_nt: TGTGCCAGCAGCTTAAGGACAGGGAAAGCTTTCTTT
cdr3_aa: CASSLRTGKAFF

v_call: TRBV19
j_call: TRBJ1-5
d_call: NA
clone_size: many
cdr3_length: 13
cdr3_nt: TGTGCCAGTAGATCATATAGTCATCAGCCCCAGCATTTT
cdr3_aa: CASRSYSHQPQHF

v_call: TRBV7-2
j_call: TRBJ2-7
d_call: TRBD2
clone_size: many
cdr3_length: 16
cdr3_nt: TGTGCCAGCAGCCCCCTTGCCGGGACTAAAATTAACGAGCAGTACTTC
cdr3_aa: CASSPLAGTKINEQYF

v_call: TRBV11-2
j_call: TRBJ2-7
d_call: TRBD1
clone_size: many
cdr3_length: 18
cdr3_nt: TGTGCCAGCAGCCCTTATGGGACAGGCCACCTAATATCCTACGAGCAGTACTTC
cdr3_aa: CASSPYGTGHLISYEQYF

v_call: TRBV11-2
j_call: TRBJ2-1
d_call: TRBD2
clone_size: NA
cdr3_length: 19
cdr3_nt: TGTGCCAGCAGCTTAGATCTAACTAGCGGGGGGGGAGAACACAATGAGCAGTTCTTC
cdr3_aa: CASSLDLTSGGGEHNEQFF

v_call: TRBV7-6
j_call: TRBJ2-6
d_call: TRBD2
clone_size: few
cdr3_length: 20
cdr3_nt: TGTGCCAGCAGCCATCCGGCTTACGGGGGGTCTATCTCTGGGGCCAACGTCCTGACTTTC
cdr3_aa: CASSHPAYGGSISGANVLTF

v_call: TRBV6-5
j_call: TRBJ1-5
d_call: NA
clone_size: many
cdr3_length: 15
cdr3_nt: TGTGCCAGCAGCCTGGCTTGGGCAAGCAATCAGCCCCAGCATTTT
cdr3_aa: CASSLAWASNQPQHF

v_call: TRBV4-2
j_call: TRBJ1-5
d_call: NA
clone_size: many
cdr3_length: 13
cdr3_nt: TGTGCCAGCAGTTCAGGGGCAGGGCAGCCCCAGCATTTT
cdr3_aa: CASSSGAGQPQHF

v_call: TRBV11-1
j_call: TRBJ1-2
d_call: NA
clone_size: many
cdr3_length: 13
cdr3_nt: TGTGCCAGCAGCTCCGCCGACATCGATGGCTACACCTTC
cdr3_aa: CASSSADIDGYTF

v_call: TRBV7-9
j_call: TRBJ2-3
d_call: TRBD2
clone_size: many
cdr3_length: 13
cdr3_nt: TGTGCCGGAGGGAGGGAACGCACAGATACGCAGTATTTT
cdr3_aa: CAGGRERTDTQYF

v_call: TRBV14
j_call: TRBJ1-3
d_call: NA
clone_size: few
cdr3_length: 14
cdr3_nt: TGTGCCAGCAGCCCGACAGAGTCTGGAAACACCATATATTTT
cdr3_aa: CASSPTESGNTIYF

v_call: TRBV4-3
j_call: TRBJ2-1
d_call: TRBD2
clone_size: NA
cdr3_length: 17
cdr3_nt: TGCGCCAGCAGCTATGGAGAGCGGGGGGACTCCTACAATGAGCAGTTCTTC
cdr3_aa: CASSYGERGDSYNEQFF

v_call: TRBV5-1
j_call: TRBJ2-3
d_call: NA
clone_size: many
cdr3_length: 16
cdr3_nt: TGCGCCAGCAACCCGGGGCGAGGAGGGAGCACAGATACGCAGTATTTT
cdr3_aa: CASNPGRGGSTDTQYF

v_call: TRBV11-2
j_call: TRBJ2-1
d_call: TRBD1
clone_size: NA
cdr3_length: 13
cdr3_nt: TGTGCCAGCAGCTCCAACAGGGGATTAGAGCAGTTCTTC
cdr3_aa: CASSSNRGLEQFF

v_call: TRBV6-2/TRBV6-3
j_call: TRBJ2-3
d_call: TRBD2
clone_size: NA
cdr3_length: 21
cdr3_nt: TGTGCCAGCAGTCCGTCCGGTGGGCTAGCGGGGGGGTTTTCCATCACAGATACGCAGTATTTT
cdr3_aa: CASSPSGGLAGGFSITDTQYF

v_call: TRBV7-3
j_call: TRBJ2-2
d_call: NA
clone_size: few
cdr3_length: 16
cdr3_nt: TGTGCCAGCAGCGTCGACAGGATAAAGAACACCGGGGAGCTGTTTTTT
cdr3_aa: CASSVDRIKNTGELFF

v_call: TRBV7-8
j_call: TRBJ1-2
d_call: NA
clone_size: NA
cdr3_length: 16
cdr3_nt: TGTGCCAGCAGCCAATCTCCGGGACGGCTAAGAGATGGCTACACCTTC
cdr3_aa: CASSQSPGRLRDGYTF

v_call: TRBV4-3
j_call: TRBJ2-1
d_call: TRBD2
clone_size: NA
cdr3_length: 17
cdr3_nt: TGCGCCAGCAGCCAATACCGCGGGGGGGCCCGGTCCGATGAGCAGTTCTTC
cdr3_aa: CASSQYRGGARSDEQFF

v_call: TRBV7-7
j_call: TRBJ2-2
d_call: NA
clone_size: NA
cdr3_length: 13
cdr3_nt: TGTGCCAGCAGTTTAAAAGTCGGCGGGGAGCTGTTTTTT
cdr3_aa: CASSLKVGGELFF

v_call: TRBV10-3
j_call: TRBJ1-4
d_call: NA
clone_size: many
cdr3_length: 17
cdr3_nt: TGTGCCATCAGTGAGCCGTCCCGGGGAGACTTGAATGAAAAACTGTTTTTT
cdr3_aa: CAISEPSRGDLNEKLFF

v_call: TRBV5-1
j_call: TRBJ2-6
d_call: NA
clone_size: few
cdr3_length: 19
cdr3_nt: TGCGCCAGCAGCTTGGCCCTAACGGGGGGCCTCTCTGGGGCCAACGTCCTGACTTTC
cdr3_aa: CASSLALTGGLSGANVLTF

v_call: TRBV7-9
j_call: TRBJ2-2
d_call: NA
clone_size: many
cdr3_length: 12
cdr3_nt: TGTGCCAGCAGCTTATACGGCGGGGAGCTGTTTTTT
cdr3_aa: CASSLYGGELFF

v_call: TRBV7-9
j_call: TRBJ2-1
d_call: NA
clone_size: few
cdr3_length: 13
cdr3_nt: TGTGCCAGCAGCTCTGGACCGGTAAATGAGCAGTTCTTC
cdr3_aa: CASSSGPVNEQFF

v_call: TRBV7-9
j_call: TRBJ2-3
d_call: TRBD1
clone_size: few
cdr3_length: 17
cdr3_nt: TGTGCCAGCAGCTTCGCACCCGGGACAGGGGAGTCAGATACGCAGTATTTT
cdr3_aa: CASSFAPGTGESDTQYF

v_call: TRBV9
j_call: TRBJ2-1
d_call: TRBD2
clone_size: many
cdr3_length: 16
cdr3_nt: TGTGCCAGCAGCCCGCCTCTGGCGGGGGGTTACAATGAGCAGTTCTTC
cdr3_aa: CASSPPLAGGYNEQFF

v_call: TRBV12-3/TRBV12-4
j_call: TRBJ2-1
d_call: TRBD2
clone_size: NA
cdr3_length: 14
cdr3_nt: TGTTCCAGCAGCCGAACGGGAGGGACGGATGAGCAGTTCTTC
cdr3_aa: CSSSRTGGTDEQFF

v_call: TRBV7-6
j_call: TRBJ1-3
d_call: TRBD1
clone_size: NA
cdr3_length: 15
cdr3_nt: TGTGCCAGCAGCTTGGGGACAGGGATTGGAAACACCATATATTTT
cdr3_aa: CASSLGTGIGNTIYF

v_call: TRBV4-1
j_call: TRBJ1-1
d_call: NA
clone_size: many
cdr3_length: 14
cdr3_nt: TGCGCCAGCAGCCAAGGAAGTTTGAACACTGAAGCTTTCTTT
cdr3_aa: CASSQGSLNTEAFF

v_call: TRBV5-4
j_call: TRBJ2-7
d_call: NA
clone_size: NA
cdr3_length: 14
cdr3_nt: TGTGCCAGCAGCGCACAGGGAAGCCCCTACGAGCAGTACTTC
cdr3_aa: CASSAQGSPYEQYF

v_call: TRBV7-9
j_call: TRBJ2-1
d_call: NA
clone_size: few
cdr3_length: 17
cdr3_nt: TGTGCCAGCAGCTTAGAAGTCGGCGGGCCGGTCTACAATGAGCAGTTCTTC
cdr3_aa: CASSLEVGGPVYNEQFF

v_call: TRBV3-1
j_call: TRBJ2-3
d_call: TRBD2
clone_size: many
cdr3_length: 18
cdr3_nt: TGTGCCAGCAGCGGGTTTGGTGGGGAGGGATCACCCACAGATACGCAGTATTTT
cdr3_aa: CASSGFGGEGSPTDTQYF

v_call: TRBV7-6
j_call: TRBJ1-4
d_call: NA
clone_size: few
cdr3_length: 15
cdr3_nt: TGTGCCAGCAGCGAACAGGTGTCAAGGCAGGAAAAACTGTTTTTT
cdr3_aa: CASSEQVSRQEKLFF

v_call: TRBV19
j_call: TRBJ1-5
d_call: NA
clone_size: few
cdr3_length: 15
cdr3_nt: TGTGCCAGTAGTCCGGAGGCATATAGCAATCAGCCCCAGCATTTT
cdr3_aa: CASSPEAYSNQPQHF

v_call: TRBV5-6
j_call: TRBJ2-5
d_call: NA
clone_size: many
cdr3_length: 15
cdr3_nt: TGTGCCAGCAACGGACCAGAGGTATTCCAAGAGACCCAGTACTTC
cdr3_aa: CASNGPEVFQETQYF

v_call: TRBV28
j_call: TRBJ2-3
d_call: NA
clone_size: many
cdr3_length: 16
cdr3_nt: TGTGCCAGCAGTTTAAGTCGTGGGGGGGCGACAGATACGCAGTATTTT
cdr3_aa: CASSLSRGGATDTQYF

v_call: TRBV3-1
j_call: TRBJ2-5
d_call: NA
clone_size: many
cdr3_length: 16
cdr3_nt: TGTGCCAGCAGCCAAGCGTTACGGGTGGTTGCAGAGACCCAGTACTTC
cdr3_aa: CASSQALRVVAETQYF

v_call: TRBV9
j_call: TRBJ2-1
d_call: NA
clone_size: many
cdr3_length: 15
cdr3_nt: TGTGCCAGCAGTCCACAGGGCGTGGGCTACAATGAGCAGTTCTTC
cdr3_aa: CASSPQGVGYNEQFF

v_call: TRBV18
j_call: TRBJ2-7
d_call: NA
clone_size: few
cdr3_length: 15
cdr3_nt: TGTGCCAGCTCACCGACCGGACAGTCAGACTACGAGCAGTACTTC
cdr3_aa: CASSPTGQSDYEQYF

v_call: TRBV9
j_call: TRBJ2-3
d_call: TRBD1
clone_size: NA
cdr3_length: 15
cdr3_nt: TGTGCCAGCAGCCCGGGGGACAGGAGCGGGGATACGCAGTATTTT
cdr3_aa: CASSPGDRSGDTQYF

v_call: TRBV6-2/TRBV6-3
j_call: TRBJ2-2
d_call: NA
clone_size: many
cdr3_length: 12
cdr3_nt: TGTGCCAGCAGTTACGGGGCCGGGGAGCTGTTTTTT
cdr3_aa: CASSYGAGELFF

v_call: TRBV7-8
j_call: TRBJ2-3
d_call: NA
clone_size: few
cdr3_length: 17
cdr3_nt: TGTGCCAGCAGCCCCCATGCTCGTGGGGGGGCCACAGATACGCAGTATTTT
cdr3_aa: CASSPHARGGATDTQYF

v_call: TRBV12-3/TRBV12-4
j_call: TRBJ2-1
d_call: NA
clone_size: many
cdr3_length: 16
cdr3_nt: TGTGCCAGCAGTTTAGAGGCGGGGAGAACCTACAATGAGCAGTTCTTC
cdr3_aa: CASSLEAGRTYNEQFF

v_call: TRBV12-3/TRBV12-4
j_call: TRBJ2-7
d_call: NA
clone_size: many
cdr3_length: 12
cdr3_nt: TGTGCCAGCACCATGAGGGGGTACGAGCAGTACTTC
cdr3_aa: CASTMRGYEQYF